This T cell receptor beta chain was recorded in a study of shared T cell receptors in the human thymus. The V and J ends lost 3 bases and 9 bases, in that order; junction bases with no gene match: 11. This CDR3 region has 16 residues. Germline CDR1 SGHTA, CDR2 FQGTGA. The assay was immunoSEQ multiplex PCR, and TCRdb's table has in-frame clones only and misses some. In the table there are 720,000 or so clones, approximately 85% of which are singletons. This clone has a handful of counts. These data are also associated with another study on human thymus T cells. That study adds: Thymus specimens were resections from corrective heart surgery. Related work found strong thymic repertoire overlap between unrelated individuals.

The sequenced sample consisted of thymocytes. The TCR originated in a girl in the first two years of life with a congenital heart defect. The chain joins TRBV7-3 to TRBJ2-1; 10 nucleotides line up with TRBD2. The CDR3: CASSLRPGLARGEQFF. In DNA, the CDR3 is TGTGCCAGCAGCTTGAGGCCGGGACTAGCGAGGGGTGAGCAGTTCTTC.